The 10 T cell receptor beta chains given below trace back to one sample, sequenced in a study of blood T cell repertoires in COVID-19. Measured with immunoSEQ multiplex PCR; TCRdb has only the in-frame clones, and not every one. The repertoire holds some 350,000 clones, with around 90% as singletons. Sequenced material: peripheral blood. Source of these receptors: a woman in her late teens or twenties who had recovered from COVID-19.

The chain uses TRBV7-2 and TRBJ1-5; 8 nucleotides match TRBD1. The CDR3 runs 17 residues. CDR1 and CDR2 (germline): SGHTA, FQGNSA. The ends lost 4 bases at V and 1 base at J; junction bases unmatched: 9. The CDR3 sequence is CASSSPQGARSNQPQHF. The CDR3 DNA reads TGTGCCAGCAGCTCTCCCCAGGGGGCGAGGAGCAATCAGCCCCAGCATTTT.

J is TRBJ2-7 and V is TRBV9; D uncertain. The ends were cut back, 3 bases at V and 0 bases at J, with 10 bases in the middle. The CDR3 is made up of 14 amino acids. Germline CDR1 is SGDLS and CDR2 is YYNGEE. The CDR3 region is CASSAGRSSYEQYV. In nucleotides, the CDR3 is TGTGCCAGCAGCGCGGGTCGGAGCTCCTACGAGCAGTACGTC.

The gene calls are TRBV7-8 and TRBJ2-3; D perhaps matches TRBD2 (6 bases). Germline V gene data show CDR1 as SGHVS and CDR2 as FQNEAQ. Trimming took off 3 bases at V and 0 bases at J, with 13 bases between the two ends. The CDR3 runs 16 residues. In DNA form, the CDR3 reads TGTGCCAGCAGCTTCACCCGGCGGGGTAGCACAGATACGCAGTATTTT. Translating it yields CASSFTRRGSTDTQYF.

The chain recombines TRBV7-9 with TRBJ2-2, with D tentatively TRBD2 (6 bases). The germline V gene has CDR1 SEHNR and CDR2 FQNEAQ (reference sequence). The CDR3 is 15 residues long. V lost 1 base to trimming and J lost 3 bases, with 9 bases between them. CDR3 bases: TGTGCCAGCAGCTTAGTAGCGGAGGACACCGGGGAGCTGTTTTTT. Translated: CASSLVAEDTGELFF.

The chain is built from TRBV18 and TRBJ2-1, with 13 nucleotides matching TRBD2. J was trimmed by 6 bases and V by 0 bases; bases with no gene match: 2. CDR1 is KGHSH, CDR2 LQKENI, per germline. This CDR3 spans 16 amino acids. The CDR3 region is CASSPPGLAGINEQFF. The CDR3 DNA reads as TGTGCCAGCTCACCACCGGGACTAGCGGGGATCAATGAGCAGTTCTTC.

This clone has a single count. The chain links TRBV7-6 to TRBJ1-3, with D maybe TRBD1 (5 bases). The CDR3 is 15 residues long. Germline V gene lookup returns CDR1 SGHVS and CDR2 FNYEAQ. With 5 bases removed from V and 7 bases from J, the gap between germline ends came to 18 bases. The CDR3 sequence: CASSPMGGTMNTIYF. CDR3 coding DNA: TGTGCCAGCAGCCCGATGGGGGGGACTATGAACACCATATATTTT.

The chain has TRBV6-6 and TRBJ1-4; unclear D gene. This CDR3 is 17 amino acids long. Trimming cost V 5 bases and J 1 base, with 17 bases left between them. Per the germline V gene, CDR1 is MNHNY and CDR2 is SVGAGI (reference sequence). The CDR3 nucleotides read TGTGCCAGCAGTCCCCGGAGAATCGGGAAAACTAATGAAAAACTGTTTTTT. Encoded protein: CASSPRRIGKTNEKLFF.

This chain uses TRBV29-1 with TRBJ2-1; possible D gene TRBD1, 6 bases. The CDR3 contains 11 residues. V lost 5 bases to trimming and J lost 8 bases, with 10 bases between them. CDR1 is SQVTM and CDR2 is ANQGSEA in the germline V gene. In DNA, the CDR3 is TGCAGCGTTAGGGGGATGGATGAGCAGTTCTTC. It translates to CSVRGMDEQFF.

The rearrangement joins TRBV5-4 to TRBJ2-2; no firm D call. V lost 0 bases and J 7 bases, leaving 10 bases between the germline ends. CDR3 size: 14 residues. Germline-derived CDR1 and CDR2 are SGHNT and YYREEE (reference sequence). The CDR3 sequence is CASSLGSTRGELFF. The CDR3 nucleotides read TGTGCCAGCAGCTTGGGTTCGACTCGCGGGGAGCTGTTTTTT. Looking up the rest from reference TRBV5-4 and TRBJ2-2 gives the full variable domain: ETGVTQSPTHLIKTRGQQVTLRCSSQSGHNTVSWYQQALGQGPQFIFQYYREEENGRGNFPPRFSGLQFPNYSSELNVNALELDDSALYLCASSLGSTRGELFFGEGSRLTVL.

The gene calls are TRBV4-3 and TRBJ2-4; 16 bases agree with TRBD2. The junction had 11 bases not matched to a gene; V was cut back by 3 bases and J by 3 bases. This CDR3 is 20 amino acids long. Germline CDR1 and CDR2: LGHNA and YSLEER. CDR3 protein: CASSQASGTSGRVGKNIQYF. In DNA, the CDR3 is TGCGCCAGCAGCCAGGCCTCCGGGACTAGCGGGAGGGTTGGCAAAAACATTCAGTACTTC.